Below, 16 T cell receptor beta chains from the same sample are listed, as sequenced in a study of response to subunit inactivated influenza vaccine. Each CDR3 protein gets one entry after TCRdb re-called the RT-PCR reads with MiXCR. In the table there are about 780,000 distinct CDR3 sequences, under 20% of which are singletons. Sample: PBMCs from blood, taken less than 6 days after vaccination. Receptors originate from a man aged 50 or older who received an inactivated influenza vaccine.

This clonotype was observed a handful of times. The chain combines TRBV7-2 with TRBJ2-1; the D gene is possibly TRBD2 (7 bases). Germline V CDR1 and CDR2: SGHTA, FQGNSA. Trimming left V 0 bases short and J 8 bases short, with 17 bases between. The CDR3 has 16 residues. CDR3 protein: CASSLAAGGQFDEQFF. The CDR3 nucleotides read TGTGCCAGCAGCTTAGCTGCCGGGGGGCAGTTCGATGAGCAGTTCTTC.

This clonotype was observed a few times. The chain recombines TRBV6-1 with TRBJ2-2; D call uncertain. With 8 bases removed from V and 1 base from J, the gap between germline ends came to 11 bases. Germline V lookup: CDR1 MNHNS, CDR2 SASEGT. This CDR3 contains 14 residues. In DNA, the CDR3 is TGTGCCAGCTATGGCGGACGGAACACCGGGGAGCTGTTTTTT. It specifies CASYGGRNTGELFF.

This clonotype was seen many times. CDR3 in DNA: TGCAGTGCTAGAGATCGAGGGATAGGGTATGGCTACACCTTC. Translation: CSARDRGIGYGYTF. This chain uses TRBV20-1 with TRBJ1-2; D remains unclear. Germline lookup yields CDR1 DFQATT and CDR2 SNEGSKA (reference sequence). The germline V and J ends were trimmed by 0 bases and 5 bases, with 13 bases remaining between them. This CDR3 comprises 14 residues.

This clonotype was observed at least ten times. The rearrangement uses TRBV28 and TRBJ2-7; D is uncertain. The CDR3 length is 15 residues. The V and J ends lost 2 bases and 0 bases respectively, with 11 bases between them. In germline, CDR1 is MDHEN, CDR2 SYDVKM. The chain's CDR3 is CASSLAESYSYEQYF. CDR3 sequence (DNA): TGTGCCAGCAGTTTAGCAGAGTCTTACTCCTACGAGCAGTACTTC.

This clonotype was recorded at least ten times. J is TRBJ2-3 and V is TRBV10-3; 8 bases fit TRBD1. The CDR3 runs 17 residues. J was trimmed by 2 bases and V by 2 bases; bases with no gene match: 9. Germline lookup yields CDR1 ENHRY and CDR2 SYGVKD. The CDR3 nucleotides read TGTGCCATCAGTGAGGACCTGACAGGGGAAGTCACAGATACGCAGTATTTT. This translates into CAISEDLTGEVTDTQYF.

In its sample, this clonotype was seen a few times. The chain links TRBV10-1 to TRBJ2-4; either TRBD1 or TRBD2 may fit D (5 bases each). CDR3 length equals 13 residues. CDR1 WNHNN and CDR2 SYGVQD come from the germline V gene (reference sequence). Trimming removed 9 bases from V and 3 bases from J, with 12 bases in between. CDR3 nucleotides: TGCGCCAGTTTCGGGGCCCGCAAAAACATTCAGTACTTC. As protein: CASFGARKNIQYF.

The CDR3 protein is CASSFRDRGYYQPQHF. In nucleotides, the CDR3 is TGTGCCAGCAGCTTCCGGGACAGGGGATATTATCAGCCCCAGCATTTT. V usage is TRBV5-8 and J usage is TRBJ1-5; 10 nucleotides match TRBD1. Germline V gene sequence: CDR1 SGHTS, CDR2 YDEGEE. V was pared by 2 bases and J by 5 bases, with 7 bases of the junction left unmatched. The CDR3 has 16 residues. Using reference TRBV5-8 and TRBJ1-5 for the parts outside the CDR3, the full variable domain is EAGVTQSPTHLIKTRGQQATLRCSPISGHTSVYWYQQALGLGLQFLLWYDEGEERNRGNFPPRFSGRQFPNYSSELNVNALELEDSALYLCASSFRDRGYYQPQHFGDGTRLSIL.

This clonotype was seen only once. The chain has TRBV20-1 and TRBJ2-1, with D tentatively TRBD2 (6 bases). The germline V gene has CDR1 DFQATT and CDR2 SNEGSKA (reference sequence). V dropped 6 bases and J dropped 1 base, with 13 bases sitting between them. The CDR3 loop spans 14 amino acids. DNA for the CDR3: TGCAGTGCCCCGGTACGGGGGTCCTACAATGAGCAGTTCTTC. This gives the protein CSAPVRGSYNEQFF.

This chain uses TRBV7-2 with TRBJ1-1, with D uncertain. The CDR3 is 15 amino acids. CDR1 is SGHTA and CDR2 is FQGNSA in the germline V gene. V was clipped by 3 bases and J by 0 bases, with 11 bases between them. The CDR3 DNA follows: TGTGCCAGCAGCTTCCGGCCAGCCATGAACACTGAAGCTTTCTTT. Translating it yields CASSFRPAMNTEAFF.

This clonotype has only a few counts. V is TRBV19 and J is TRBJ1-1; TRBD1 aligns across 11 bases. Germline V lookup: CDR1 LNHDA, CDR2 SQIVND (reference sequence). The CDR3 sequence is 14 residues long. V lost 7 bases and J lost 4; bases outside the gene matches: 5. This chain's CDR3 is CASKIGTGGTEAFF. The CDR3 DNA sequence: TGTGCCAGTAAAATTGGGACAGGGGGCACTGAAGCTTTCTTT.

This clonotype was seen a few times. This sequence joins TRBV18 and TRBJ2-7; D is possibly TRBD2 (7 bases). Trimming shortened V by 3 bases and J by 4 bases, and 16 bases separated the two germline ends. Germline CDR1 KGHSH, CDR2 LQKENI. This CDR3 has 15 residues. Here the CDR3 reads CASSPQGRERYEQYF. The CDR3 DNA is TGTGCCAGCTCACCCCAGGGGCGGGAGAGGTACGAGCAGTACTTC.

This clonotype was seen more than once but under ten times. This chain connects TRBV6-5 to TRBJ1-2; D ambiguous. Looked up from germline, CDR1 is MNHEY and CDR2 is SVGAGI. Trimming removed 3 bases from V and 2 bases from J, with 13 bases in between. CDR3 length: 15 amino acids. In nucleotides, the CDR3 is TGTGCCAGCAGTTATCGCGACACACAGAACTATGGCTACACCTTC. Its protein is CASSYRDTQNYGYTF.

Only a few counts were recorded for this clonotype. This chain joins TRBV5-1 and TRBJ2-3; 12 positions agree with TRBD2. V lost 4 bases, J lost 5 bases, and 2 bases stayed unmatched. The CDR3 runs 14 residues. CDR1 is SGHRS, CDR2 YFSETQ, per germline. The CDR3 DNA reads as TGCGCCAGCAGCGTGGGACTAGCGGGAGATACGCAGTATTTT. Its translation: CASSVGLAGDTQYF.

V and J are TRBV5-1 and TRBJ1-4; TRBD1 might be the D (5 bases). V was cut by 0 bases and J by 7 bases, with 10 bases left in between. CDR1 SGHRS and CDR2 YFSETQ come from the germline V gene. This CDR3 has 14 amino acids. CDR3 amino acids: CASSLGGSAEKLFF. The DNA for the CDR3 is TGCGCCAGCAGCTTGGGGGGGTCGGCTGAAAAACTGTTTTTT.

This clonotype was picked up a small number of times. The chain employs TRBV7-2 and TRBJ2-3; 9 positions match TRBD2. The CDR3 runs 14 residues. Germline CDR1 is SGHTA and CDR2 is FQGNSA. J was trimmed by 3 bases and V by 8 bases; bases with no gene match: 6. The CDR3 DNA sequence: TGTGCCAGCGCGCGGGGGGGCCGAACAGATACGCAGTATTTT. Its translation: CASARGGRTDTQYF.

In this sample, this clonotype turned up a few times. This chain uses TRBV10-3 with TRBJ1-5, with D unclear. CDR1 and CDR2 from the germline V gene are ENHRY and SYGVKD. Between the trimmed V and J ends, which lost 3 bases and 6 bases, there was a span of 9 bases. This CDR3 region has 13 residues. In DNA form, the CDR3 reads TGTGCCATCAGTGATCGAGAAGGTCAGCCCCAGCATTTT. It translates to CAISDREGQPQHF.